The rows below give T cell receptor beta chains drawn from one sample of a study of blood T cell repertoires in COVID-19. Repertoires were generated with immunoSEQ multiplex PCR, while TCRdb's copy carries only in-frame clones and drops some. The sample consists of some 110,000 clones, approximately 85% of them appearing once. The source material was peripheral blood. These receptors were taken from an elderly woman with COVID-19, enrolled during active disease. Each CDR3 is given with its conserved first and last residue. D genes are given only for firm matches. The listing skips clone size in some rows; elsewhere it reads once, few, many or a size class.

J gene	D gene	V gene	clone size	CDR3 protein	CDR3 DNA
TRBJ1-2	TRBD1	TRBV18	.	CASSPAQLQGDYGYTF	TGTGCCAGCTCACCAGCGCAACTACAGGGGGACTATGGCTACACCTTC
TRBJ2-5	TRBD1	TRBV4-2	.	CASSQEGPGTGETQYF	TGTGCCAGCAGCCAAGAAGGGCCCGGGACAGGGGAGACCCAGTACTTC
TRBJ1-1	.	TRBV5-6	.	CASLGGSNTEAFF	TGTGCCAGCTTGGGCGGGTCAAACACTGAAGCTTTCTTT
TRBJ2-2	.	TRBV18	.	CASSPPGTTNTGELFF	TGTGCCAGCTCACCACCCGGGACAACGAACACCGGGGAGCTGTTTTTT
TRBJ1-3	.	TRBV4-3	once	CASSQDGVSSGNTIYF	TGCGCCAGCAGCCAAGATGGAGTTAGCTCTGGAAACACCATATATTTT
TRBJ2-2	TRBD2	TRBV27	.	CASSLSGRRGGELFF	TGTGCCAGCAGTTTAAGCGGGAGGAGGGGCGGGGAGCTGTTTTTT
TRBJ1-1	.	TRBV12-5	.	CASGSGGSTEAFF	TGTGCTAGTGGTTCCGGGGGGAGCACTGAAGCTTTCTTT
TRBJ2-1	.	TRBV5-1	.	CASSLGGLQYEQFF	TGCGCCAGCAGCTTGGGTGGACTTCAATATGAGCAGTTCTTC
TRBJ1-1	TRBD1	TRBV24-1	.	CATSNGQGRDTEAFF	TGTGCCACCAGTAATGGACAGGGGAGAGACACTGAAGCTTTCTTT
TRBJ1-1	.	TRBV18	.	CASSSGGSTEAFF	TGTGCCAGCTCAAGCGGGGGGAGCACTGAAGCTTTCTTT
TRBJ2-6	TRBD2	TRBV4-3	.	CASSLNRLAGTSGANVLTF	TGCGCCAGCAGCCTCAATCGACTAGCGGGAACCTCTGGGGCCAACGTCCTGACTTTC
TRBJ2-7	.	TRBV28	.	CASSSTGVPLSYEQYF	TGTGCCAGCAGCTCAACCGGGGTTCCTCTCTCCTACGAGCAGTACTTC
TRBJ1-4	.	TRBV28	.	CASLNRANEKLFF	TGTGCCAGCTTGAACAGGGCTAATGAAAAACTGTTTTTT
TRBJ2-7	TRBD2	TRBV5-1	.	CASSLTSGGTYEQYF	TGCGCCAGCAGCTTGACTAGCGGGGGTACCTACGAGCAGTACTTC
TRBJ1-1	.	TRBV5-5	.	CASSLAGLVGRTEAFF	TGTGCCAGCAGCTTGGCTGGGCTTGTTGGGAGGACTGAAGCTTTCTTT
TRBJ1-6	TRBD1	TRBV6-5	.	CASRLQGYNSPLHF	TGTGCCAGCAGACTACAGGGGTATAATTCACCCCTCCACTTT